This T cell receptor (beta chain) was identified during a study of blood T cell repertoires in COVID-19. Libraries were prepared by immunoSEQ multiplex PCR; TCRdb keeps only in-frame clonotypes and omits some of them. The sample consists of over 40,000 clones, roughly 87% of them appearing once. Germline-derived CDR1 and CDR2 are MNHEY and SVGAGI. With 0 bases removed from V and 4 bases from J, the gap between germline ends came to 10 bases. There are 15 residues in the CDR3. Sequenced input: peripheral blood. The chain employs TRBV6-5 and TRBJ2-1, with D possibly matching TRBD1 (6 bases). The receptor comes from a man in his 60s with active COVID-19. DNA of the CDR3: TGTGCCAGCAGTTACTCGAGAACAGGGTACAATGAGCAGTTCTTC. It codes for CASSYSRTGYNEQFF.